This TCR beta chain was documented in a study of shared clonotypes between healthy human individuals. TCRdb keeps only in-frame clones here, not all; method: immunoSEQ multiplex PCR. The sample has about 1 million clones; under 80% are singletons. Germline V CDR1 and CDR2: LNHNV, YYDKDF (reference sequence). The V end lost 3 bases, the J end lost 13 bases, and 16 bases lay between the germline ends. CDR3 length: 13 amino acids. This clone was observed a few times. The sequence derives from a young man in good health. The sequenced sample consisted of memory CD4+ T cells sorted from blood. Noted subset: CD45RA-negative fraction. The chain links TRBV15 to TRBJ2-1; no firm D call. The CDR3 coding sequence is TGTGCCACCAGCAGCGAACGTCGAGTGGTTCAGTTCTTC. Protein product: CATSSERRVVQFF.